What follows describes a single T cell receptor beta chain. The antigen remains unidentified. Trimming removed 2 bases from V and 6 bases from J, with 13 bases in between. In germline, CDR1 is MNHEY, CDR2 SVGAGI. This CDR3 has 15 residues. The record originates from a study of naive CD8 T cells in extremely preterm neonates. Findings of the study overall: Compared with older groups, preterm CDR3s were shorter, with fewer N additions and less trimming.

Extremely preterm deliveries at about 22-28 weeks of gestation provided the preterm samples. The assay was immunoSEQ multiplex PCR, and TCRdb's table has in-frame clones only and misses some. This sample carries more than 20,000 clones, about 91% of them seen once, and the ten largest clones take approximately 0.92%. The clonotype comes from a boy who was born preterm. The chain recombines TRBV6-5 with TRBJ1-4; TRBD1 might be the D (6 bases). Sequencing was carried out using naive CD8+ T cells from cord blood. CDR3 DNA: TGTGCCAGCAGTTACAGGAGGGGGGAGTATGAAAAACTGTTTTTT. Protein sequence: CASSYRRGEYEKLFF.